This passage covers 7 T cell receptor beta chains from one sample sequenced in a study of Ad26.COV2.S vaccination and SARS-CoV-2 variants. Treatment reported: around 19 received Ad26.COV2.S at low or high dose, single or two shots; roughly five received placebo; per-sample allocation not given. The study sampled participants on day 63 after the first vaccine or placebo injection. The data were produced by immunoSEQ multiplex PCR, yet TCRdb's version contains in-frame clones alone and is incomplete. The sample records around 400,000 clones, about four fifths being singletons. Sequencing was performed on peripheral blood, taken in a trial of Ad26.COV2.S vaccine versus placebo. These receptors all stem from a person between 18 and 59 years old who received the Ad26.COV2.S COVID-19 vaccine or a placebo.

The chain carries TRBV29-1 and TRBJ1-2, with a possible D match to TRBD1 (6 bases). The length of the CDR3 is 16 residues. The germline CDR1 and CDR2 sequences are SQVTM and ANQGSEA. Trimming removed 0 bases from V and 6 bases from J, with 20 bases in between. CDR3 sequence: CSVEEVSQGPLDGYTF. CDR3 sequence (DNA): TGCAGCGTTGAAGAGGTATCTCAGGGGCCGCTGGATGGCTACACCTTC. Supplemented by reference TRBV29-1 and TRBJ1-2, the full variable domain reads SAVISQKPSRDICQRGTSLTIQCQVDSQVTMMFWYRQQPGQSLTLIATANQGSEATYESGFVIDKFPISRPNLTFSTLTVSNMSPEDSSIYLCSVEEVSQGPLDGYTFGSGTRLTVV.

V gene TRBV12-3 or TRBV12-4 combines with J gene TRBJ1-1, with a tentative D call TRBD1 (6 bases). V lost 2 bases and J lost 8, with 9 bases in between. The CDR3 contains 12 residues. The CDR3 DNA reads as TGTGCCAGCAGTTTACAGGGGTTGGAAGCTTTCTTT. Encoded protein: CASSLQGLEAFF.

The V gene is TRBV27, the J gene TRBJ2-2, with 9 bases matching TRBD2. Germline V gives CDR1 MNHEY, CDR2 SMNVEV (reference sequence). The CDR3 runs to 14 residues. Trimming at V came to 9 bases and at J to 0 bases, leaving 2 bases not matched to a gene. CDR3 region: CASGTSPNTGELFF. The CDR3 DNA reads TGTGCCAGTGGGACTAGCCCGAACACCGGGGAGCTGTTTTTT.

The genes are TRBV6-5 and TRBJ2-3; D remains ambiguous. This CDR3 has 13 residues. Between the trimmed V and J ends, which lost 0 bases and 5 bases, there was a span of 6 bases. Per germline, CDR1 MNHEY and CDR2 SVGAGI. The CDR3, as DNA: TGTGCCAGCAGTTACTCAAGGTTAGATACGCAGTATTTT. Its translation: CASSYSRLDTQYF.

This clone has only one observation. V is TRBV6-5 and J is TRBJ1-1; D might be TRBD1 (6 bases). V was clipped by 4 bases and J by 0 bases, with 12 bases between them. Germline assignment: CDR1 MNHEY and CDR2 SVGAGI. The CDR3 runs to 15 residues. CDR3 sequence (DNA): TGTGCCAGCAGTTGGGCCGGGACACTGAACACTGAAGCTTTCTTT. Its protein is CASSWAGTLNTEAFF.

The genes are TRBV3-1 (or the pseudogene TRBV3-2) and TRBJ2-5, with 11 nucleotides matching TRBD1. CDR3 length: 16 amino acids. Losses at the gene ends were 1 base for V and 4 bases for J; bases not matched to a gene: 5. CDR1 LGHDT and CDR2 YNNKEL come from the germline V gene (reference sequence). This chain's CDR3 is CASSQGGQGAGETQYF. The CDR3 DNA sequence: TGTGCCAGCAGCCAAGGAGGACAGGGGGCTGGAGAGACCCAGTACTTC.

The J gene is TRBJ1-3, the V gene TRBV5-1; the D is unclear. In germline, CDR1 is SGHRS, CDR2 YFSETQ. V lost 4 bases and J 0 bases, leaving 8 bases between the germline ends. There are 14 residues in the CDR3. CDR3 coding DNA: TGCGCCAGCAGCCAAGGGAGCTCTGGAAACACCATATATTTT. It is translated as CASSQGSSGNTIYF.